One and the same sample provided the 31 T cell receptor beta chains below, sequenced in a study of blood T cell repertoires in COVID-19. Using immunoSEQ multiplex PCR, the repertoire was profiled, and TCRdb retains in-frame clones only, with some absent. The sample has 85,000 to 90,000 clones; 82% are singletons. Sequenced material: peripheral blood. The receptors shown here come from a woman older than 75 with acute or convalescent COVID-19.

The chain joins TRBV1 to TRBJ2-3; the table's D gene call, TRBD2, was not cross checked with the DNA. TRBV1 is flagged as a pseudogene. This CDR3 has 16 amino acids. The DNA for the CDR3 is TGCACCAGCAGCAAAGGAAGCGGGGGCCCCACAGATACGCAGTATTTT. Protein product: CTSSKGSGGPTDTQYF.

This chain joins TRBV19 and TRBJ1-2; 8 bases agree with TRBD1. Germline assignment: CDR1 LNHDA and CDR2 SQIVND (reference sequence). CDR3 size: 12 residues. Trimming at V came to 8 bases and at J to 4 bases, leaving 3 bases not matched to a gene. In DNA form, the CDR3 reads TGTGCCAGTCGGACAGGGTCCTATGGCTACACCTTC. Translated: CASRTGSYGYTF.

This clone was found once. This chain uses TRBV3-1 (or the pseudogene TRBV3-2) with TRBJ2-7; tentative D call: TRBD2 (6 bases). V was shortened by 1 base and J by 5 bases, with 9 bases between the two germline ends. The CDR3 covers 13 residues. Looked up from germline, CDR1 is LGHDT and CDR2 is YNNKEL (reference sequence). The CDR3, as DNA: TGTGCCAGCAGCCAAGGAGCGGGCCACGAGCAGTACTTC. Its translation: CASSQGAGHEQYF.

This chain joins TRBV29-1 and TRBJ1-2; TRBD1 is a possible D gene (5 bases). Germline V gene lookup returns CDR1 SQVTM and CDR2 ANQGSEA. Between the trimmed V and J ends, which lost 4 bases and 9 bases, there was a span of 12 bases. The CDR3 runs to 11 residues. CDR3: CSVGLKDSYTF. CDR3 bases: TGCAGCGTTGGTTTGAAGGACAGCTACACCTTC. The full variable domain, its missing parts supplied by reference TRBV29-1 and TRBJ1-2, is SAVISQKPSRDICQRGTSLTIQCQVDSQVTMMFWYRQQPGQSLTLIATANQGSEATYESGFVIDKFPISRPNLTFSTLTVSNMSPEDSSIYLCSVGLKDSYTFGSGTRLTVV.

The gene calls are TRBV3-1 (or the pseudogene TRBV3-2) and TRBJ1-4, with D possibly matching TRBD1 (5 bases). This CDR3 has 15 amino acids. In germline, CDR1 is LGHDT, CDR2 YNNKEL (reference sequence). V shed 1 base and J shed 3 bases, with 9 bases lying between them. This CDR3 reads CASSQAGGANEKLFF. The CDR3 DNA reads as TGTGCCAGCAGCCAAGCAGGAGGGGCTAATGAAAAACTGTTTTTT.

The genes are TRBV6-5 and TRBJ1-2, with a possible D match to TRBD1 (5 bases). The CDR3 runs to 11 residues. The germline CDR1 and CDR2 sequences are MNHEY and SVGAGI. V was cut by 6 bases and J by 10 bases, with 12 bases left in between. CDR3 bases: TGTGCCAGCAGGAAGGGGTCCGCCTACACCTTC. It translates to CASRKGSAYTF.

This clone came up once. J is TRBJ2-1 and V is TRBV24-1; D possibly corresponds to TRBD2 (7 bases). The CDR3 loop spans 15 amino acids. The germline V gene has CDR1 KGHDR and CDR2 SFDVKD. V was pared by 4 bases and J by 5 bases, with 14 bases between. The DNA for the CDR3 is TGTGCCACCAGTGAAGGGGGGGGACTAAACAATGAGCAGTTCTTC. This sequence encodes CATSEGGGLNNEQFF.

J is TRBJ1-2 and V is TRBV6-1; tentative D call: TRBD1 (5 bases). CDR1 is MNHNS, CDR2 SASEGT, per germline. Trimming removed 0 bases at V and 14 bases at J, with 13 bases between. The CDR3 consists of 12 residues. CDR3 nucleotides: TGTGCCAGCAGTGAAGCCGGAGGAGGGGAGACCTTC. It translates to CASSEAGGGETF.

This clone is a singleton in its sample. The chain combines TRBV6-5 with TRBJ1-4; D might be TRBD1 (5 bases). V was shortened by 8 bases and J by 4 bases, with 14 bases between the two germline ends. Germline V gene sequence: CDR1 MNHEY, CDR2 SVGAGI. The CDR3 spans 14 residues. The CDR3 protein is CASQVQENNEKLFF. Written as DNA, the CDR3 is TGTGCCAGCCAAGTACAGGAAAATAATGAAAAACTGTTTTTT.

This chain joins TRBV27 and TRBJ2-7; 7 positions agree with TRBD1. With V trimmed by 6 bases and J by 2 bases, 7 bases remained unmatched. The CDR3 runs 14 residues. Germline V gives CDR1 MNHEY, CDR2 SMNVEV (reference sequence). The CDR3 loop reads CASRLGQTTYEQYF. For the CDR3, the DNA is TGTGCCAGCAGACTGGGACAGACTACCTACGAGCAGTACTTC.

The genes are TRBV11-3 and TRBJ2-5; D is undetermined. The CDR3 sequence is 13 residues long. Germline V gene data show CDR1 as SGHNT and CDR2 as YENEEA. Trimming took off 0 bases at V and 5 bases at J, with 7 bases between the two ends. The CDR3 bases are TGTGCCAGCAGCTTAGATAGATTGGAGACCCAGTACTTC. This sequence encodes CASSLDRLETQYF.

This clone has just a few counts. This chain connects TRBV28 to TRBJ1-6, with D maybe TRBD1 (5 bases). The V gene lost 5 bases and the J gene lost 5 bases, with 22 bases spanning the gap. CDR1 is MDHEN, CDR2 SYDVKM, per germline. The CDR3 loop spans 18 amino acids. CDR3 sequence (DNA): TGTGCCAGCAGTCTCCTTCGGGGCGCGGGGACCGATAATTCACCCCTCCACTTT. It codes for CASSLLRGAGTDNSPLHF.

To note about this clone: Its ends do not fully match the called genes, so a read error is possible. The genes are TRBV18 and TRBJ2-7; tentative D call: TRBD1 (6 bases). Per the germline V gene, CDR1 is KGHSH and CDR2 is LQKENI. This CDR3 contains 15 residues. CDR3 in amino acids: CASSPGDIVSSEQYF. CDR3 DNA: TGTGCCAGCTCACCTGGGGACATAGTTTCCTCCGAGCAGTACTTC.

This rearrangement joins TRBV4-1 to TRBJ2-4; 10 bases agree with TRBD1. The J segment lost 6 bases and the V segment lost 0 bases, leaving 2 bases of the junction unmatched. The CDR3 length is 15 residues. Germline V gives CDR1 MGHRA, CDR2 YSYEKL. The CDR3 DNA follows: TGCGCCAGCAGCCAAGACGGGACAGGGGCAAACATTCAGTACTTC. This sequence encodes CASSQDGTGANIQYF.

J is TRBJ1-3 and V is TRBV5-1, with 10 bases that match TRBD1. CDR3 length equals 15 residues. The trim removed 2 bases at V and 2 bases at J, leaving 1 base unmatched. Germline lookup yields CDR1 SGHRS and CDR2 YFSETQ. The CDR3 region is CASSFGTGAGNTIYF. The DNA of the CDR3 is TGCGCCAGCAGCTTCGGGACAGGGGCTGGAAACACCATATATTTT. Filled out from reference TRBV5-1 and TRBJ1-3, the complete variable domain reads KAGVTQTPRYLIKTRGQQVTLSCSPISGHRSVSWYQQTPGQGLQFLFEYFSETQRNKGNFPGRFSGRQFSNSRSEMNVSTLELGDSALYLCASSFGTGAGNTIYFGEGSWLTVV.

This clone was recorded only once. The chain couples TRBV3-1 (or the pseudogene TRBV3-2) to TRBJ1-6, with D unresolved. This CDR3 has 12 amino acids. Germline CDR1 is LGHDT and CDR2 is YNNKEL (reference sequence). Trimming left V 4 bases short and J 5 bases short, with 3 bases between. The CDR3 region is CASSLNNSPLHF. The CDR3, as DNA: TGTGCCAGCAGCCTCAATAATTCACCCCTCCACTTT.

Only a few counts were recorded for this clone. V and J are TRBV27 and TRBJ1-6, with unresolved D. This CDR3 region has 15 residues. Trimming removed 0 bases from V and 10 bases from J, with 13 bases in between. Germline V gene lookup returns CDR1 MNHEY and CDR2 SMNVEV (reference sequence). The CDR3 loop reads CASSLSGTPGSPLHF. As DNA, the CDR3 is TGTGCCAGCAGTTTATCGGGTACGCCGGGGTCACCCCTCCACTTT.

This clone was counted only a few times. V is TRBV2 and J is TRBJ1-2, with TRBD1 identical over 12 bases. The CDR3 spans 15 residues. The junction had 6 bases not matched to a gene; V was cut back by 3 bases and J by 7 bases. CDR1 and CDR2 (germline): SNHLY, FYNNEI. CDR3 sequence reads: CASSDAGQGAGGYTF. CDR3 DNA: TGTGCCAGCAGTGATGCGGGACAGGGGGCTGGTGGCTACACCTTC. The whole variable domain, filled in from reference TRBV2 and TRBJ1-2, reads EPEVTQTPSHQVTQMGQEVILRCVPISNHLYFYWYRQILGQKVEFLVSFYNNEISEKSEIFDDQFSVERPDGSNFTLKIRSTKLEDSAMYFCASSDAGQGAGGYTFGSGTRLTVV.

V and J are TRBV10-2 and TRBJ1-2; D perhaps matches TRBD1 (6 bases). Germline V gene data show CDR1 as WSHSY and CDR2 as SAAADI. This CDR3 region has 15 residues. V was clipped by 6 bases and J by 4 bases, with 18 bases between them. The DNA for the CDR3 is TGCGCCAGCAGGAAGGGGGGGGATGTTGTCTATGGCTACACCTTC. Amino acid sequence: CASRKGGDVVYGYTF.

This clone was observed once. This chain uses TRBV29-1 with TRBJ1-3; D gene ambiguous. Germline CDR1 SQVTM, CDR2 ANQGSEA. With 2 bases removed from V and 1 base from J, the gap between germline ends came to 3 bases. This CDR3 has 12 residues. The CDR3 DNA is TGCAGCGTTGAAATATCTGGAAACACCATATATTTT. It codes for CSVEISGNTIYF. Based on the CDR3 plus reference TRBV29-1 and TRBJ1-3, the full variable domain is SAVISQKPSRDICQRGTSLTIQCQVDSQVTMMFWYRQQPGQSLTLIATANQGSEATYESGFVIDKFPISRPNLTFSTLTVSNMSPEDSSIYLCSVEISGNTIYFGEGSWLTVV.

CDR3 loop: CASSQVGQGFNTIYF. The CDR3, as DNA: TGTGCCAGCAGCCAAGTCGGTCAGGGATTCAACACCATATATTTT. The rearrangement uses TRBV3-1 (or the pseudogene TRBV3-2) and TRBJ1-3; TRBD1 might be the D (5 bases). The V and J ends lost 1 base and 7 bases respectively, with 14 bases between them. The germline V gene has CDR1 LGHDT and CDR2 YNNKEL (reference sequence). This CDR3 region has 15 residues.

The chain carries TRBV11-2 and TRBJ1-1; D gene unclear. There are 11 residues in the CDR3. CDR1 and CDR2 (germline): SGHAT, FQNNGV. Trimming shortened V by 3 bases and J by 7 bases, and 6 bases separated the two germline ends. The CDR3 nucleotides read TGTGCCAGCAGCTTCGGTATTGAAGCTTTCTTT. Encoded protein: CASSFGIEAFF.

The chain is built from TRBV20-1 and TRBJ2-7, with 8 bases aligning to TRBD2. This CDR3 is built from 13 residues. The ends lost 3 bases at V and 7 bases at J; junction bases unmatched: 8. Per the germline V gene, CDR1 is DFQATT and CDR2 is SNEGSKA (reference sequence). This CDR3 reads CSASVAGGLEQYF. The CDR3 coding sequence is TGCAGTGCTAGTGTGGCGGGGGGCTTGGAGCAGTACTTC.

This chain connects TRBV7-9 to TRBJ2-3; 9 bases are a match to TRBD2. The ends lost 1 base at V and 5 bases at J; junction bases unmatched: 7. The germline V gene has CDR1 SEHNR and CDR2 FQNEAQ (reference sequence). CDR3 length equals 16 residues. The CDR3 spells CASSLGGGGAQDTQYF. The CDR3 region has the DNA TGTGCCAGCAGCTTAGGTGGCGGGGGGGCACAAGATACGCAGTATTTT.

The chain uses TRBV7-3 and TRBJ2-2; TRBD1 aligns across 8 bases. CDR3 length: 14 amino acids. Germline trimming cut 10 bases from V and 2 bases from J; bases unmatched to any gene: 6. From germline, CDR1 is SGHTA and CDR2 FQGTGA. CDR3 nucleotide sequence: TGTGCCACTTCGACAGGGGTTAACACCGGGGAGCTGTTTTTT. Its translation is CATSTGVNTGELFF.

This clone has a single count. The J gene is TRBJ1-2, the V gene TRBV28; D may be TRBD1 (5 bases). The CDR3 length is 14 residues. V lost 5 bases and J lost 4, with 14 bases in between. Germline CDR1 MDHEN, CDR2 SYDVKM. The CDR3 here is CASSPHGGGYGYTF. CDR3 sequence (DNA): TGTGCCAGCAGTCCCCATGGGGGAGGCTATGGCTACACCTTC.

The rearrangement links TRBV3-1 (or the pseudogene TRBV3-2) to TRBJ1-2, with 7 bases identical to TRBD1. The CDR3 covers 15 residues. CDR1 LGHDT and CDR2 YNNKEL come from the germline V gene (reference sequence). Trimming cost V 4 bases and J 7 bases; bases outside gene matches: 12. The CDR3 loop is CASSLGGTEGIGYTF. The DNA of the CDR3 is TGTGCCAGCAGCCTAGGAGGGACAGAAGGGATTGGCTACACCTTC.

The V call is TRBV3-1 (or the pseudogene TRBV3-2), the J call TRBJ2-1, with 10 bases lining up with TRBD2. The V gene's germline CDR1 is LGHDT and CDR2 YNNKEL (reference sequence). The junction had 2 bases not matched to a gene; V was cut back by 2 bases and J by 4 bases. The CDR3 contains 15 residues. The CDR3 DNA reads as TGTGCCAGCAGCCAACCTAGCGGGAGTTACAATGAGCAGTTCTTC. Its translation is CASSQPSGSYNEQFF.

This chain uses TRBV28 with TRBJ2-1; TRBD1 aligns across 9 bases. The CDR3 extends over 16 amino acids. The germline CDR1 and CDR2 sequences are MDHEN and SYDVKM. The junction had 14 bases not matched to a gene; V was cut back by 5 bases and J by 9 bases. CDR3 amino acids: CASSRRGGTGIGEQFF. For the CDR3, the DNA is TGTGCCAGCAGTCGAAGGGGTGGGACAGGGATAGGTGAGCAGTTCTTC.

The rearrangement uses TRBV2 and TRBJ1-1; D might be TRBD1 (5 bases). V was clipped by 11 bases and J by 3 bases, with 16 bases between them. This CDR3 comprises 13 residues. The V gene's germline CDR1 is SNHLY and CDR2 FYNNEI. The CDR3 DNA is TGTGCCGGCCAACAGGAGCTTGACACTGAAGCTTTCTTT. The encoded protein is CAGQQELDTEAFF. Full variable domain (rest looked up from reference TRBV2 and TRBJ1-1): EPEVTQTPSHQVTQMGQEVILRCVPISNHLYFYWYRQILGQKVEFLVSFYNNEISEKSEIFDDQFSVERPDGSNFTLKIRSTKLEDSAMYFCAGQQELDTEAFFGQGTRLTVV.

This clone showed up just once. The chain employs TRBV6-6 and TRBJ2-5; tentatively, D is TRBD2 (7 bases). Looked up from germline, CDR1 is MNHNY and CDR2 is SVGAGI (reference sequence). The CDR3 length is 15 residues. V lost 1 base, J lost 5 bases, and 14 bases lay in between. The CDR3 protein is CASSYFAGAEETQYF. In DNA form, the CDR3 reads TGTGCCAGCAGTTACTTTGCGGGGGCGGAGGAGACCCAGTACTTC.